These 3 T cell receptor beta chains were all obtained from the same sample, sequenced in a study of blood T cell repertoires in COVID-19. Sequencing used immunoSEQ multiplex PCR; TCRdb keeps in-frame clones, though not all of them. The data show about half a million clones, about 85% seen once. Specimen: PBMCs or T cells enriched from blood (not recorded which). The receptors derive from a woman aged 55-69 years who had recovered from COVID-19.

The rearrangement uses TRBV14 and TRBJ1-2; TRBD1 aligns across 8 bases. The CDR3 totals 15 residues. Germline loops: CDR1 SGHDN, CDR2 FVKESK. J lost 5 bases, V lost 2 bases, and 7 bases had no gene match. CDR3 protein: CASSQSGQGGYGYTF. The CDR3 DNA reads TGTGCCAGCAGCCAATCTGGACAGGGTGGATATGGCTACACCTTC.

This chain links TRBV6-5 with TRBJ1-2; 8 nucleotides match TRBD1. The CDR3 loop spans 13 amino acids. The germline V gene has CDR1 MNHEY and CDR2 SVGAGI. The trim removed 6 bases at V and 6 bases at J, leaving 6 bases unmatched. The CDR3 here is CASRKDRVHGYTF. The CDR3 bases are TGTGCCAGCAGGAAGGACAGGGTCCATGGCTACACCTTC.

This clone was recorded a few times. The chain carries TRBV5-1 and TRBJ1-1, with 11 bases aligning to TRBD1. The germline gives CDR1 SGHRS, CDR2 YFSETQ. The trim removed 3 bases at V and 1 base at J, leaving 5 bases unmatched. This CDR3 spans 16 amino acids. In nucleotides, the CDR3 is TGCGCCAGCAGCTGGGACAGGGGGAGGAGGAACACTGAAGCTTTCTTT. The encoded protein is CASSWDRGRRNTEAFF.